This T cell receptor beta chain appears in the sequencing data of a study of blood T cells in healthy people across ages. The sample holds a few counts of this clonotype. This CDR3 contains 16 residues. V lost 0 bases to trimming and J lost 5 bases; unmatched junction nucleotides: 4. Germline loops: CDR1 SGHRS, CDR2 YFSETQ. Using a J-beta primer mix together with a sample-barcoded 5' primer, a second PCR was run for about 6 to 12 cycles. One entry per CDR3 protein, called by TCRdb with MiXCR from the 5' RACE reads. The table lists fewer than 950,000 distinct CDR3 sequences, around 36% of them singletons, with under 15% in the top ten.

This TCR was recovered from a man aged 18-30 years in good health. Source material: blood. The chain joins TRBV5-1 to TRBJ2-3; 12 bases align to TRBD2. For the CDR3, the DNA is TGCGCCAGCAGCTTGGGGACTAGCGGGATAGTAGATACGCAGTATTTT. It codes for CASSLGTSGIVDTQYF.